These 18 T cell receptor beta chains originate from one sample sequenced in a study of pediatric ulcerative colitis. Rectal tissue came from one to two pinch biopsies taken at colonoscopy. Assay: immunoSEQ multiplex PCR; the TCRdb copy retains only in-frame clones and omits some. The sample carries approximately 13,000 clones, 75% to 80% recorded once. Sequenced input: gut tissue. Every receptor here comes from a boy younger than 18 who was a control in a study of pediatric ulcerative colitis.

This clone turned up a few times. V is TRBV7-9 and J is TRBJ2-7, with 11 positions matching TRBD1. V shed 7 bases, J shed 3 bases, and the junction held 14 bases outside the gene matches. This CDR3 has 17 amino acids. Germline V gene lookup returns CDR1 SEHNR and CDR2 FQNEAQ (reference sequence). In DNA, the CDR3 is TGTGCCAGCACGGGACAGGGGGGCTCGTTAGCGGACTACGAGCAGTACTTC. Amino acids: CASTGQGGSLADYEQYF.

The rearrangement uses TRBV5-1 and TRBJ1-5; the match to TRBD1 covers 10 bases. The CDR3 runs to 19 residues. The V gene's germline CDR1 is SGHRS and CDR2 YFSETQ. V was clipped by 0 bases and J by 2 bases; unmatched bases: 11. The DNA for the CDR3 is TGCGCCAGCAGCTTGGAGGGACAGGGGAAGGTGGTTGGCAATCAGCCCCAGCATTTT. Translated, it gives CASSLEGQGKVVGNQPQHF.

The chain couples TRBV7-9 to TRBJ2-3, with D uncertain. The CDR3 is 15 amino acids. Trimming pared 1 base from V and 0 bases from J, leaving 8 bases between. Germline V lookup: CDR1 SEHNR, CDR2 FQNEAQ (reference sequence). CDR3: CASSLVFGSTDTQYF. The CDR3 DNA is TGTGCCAGCAGCTTAGTGTTTGGGAGCACAGATACGCAGTATTTT.

This clone was observed a few times. The J gene is TRBJ1-2, the V gene TRBV30, with no clear D. In germline, CDR1 is GTSNPN, CDR2 SVGIG (reference sequence). V was shortened by 4 bases and J by 3 bases, with 6 bases between the two germline ends. There are 11 residues in the CDR3. The CDR3 sequence: CAWKGYYGYTF. CDR3 coding DNA: TGTGCCTGGAAAGGCTACTATGGCTACACCTTC.

The V gene is TRBV4-3, the J gene TRBJ1-6; TRBD1 is a possible D gene (5 bases). Trimming stripped 0 bases from V and 8 bases from J, with 14 bases between. The CDR3 runs 16 residues. CDR1 LGHNA and CDR2 YSLEER come from the germline V gene. CDR3 DNA sequence: TGCGCCAGCAGCCAAGATATAGGACATACACATTCACCCCTCCACTTT. Protein sequence: CASSQDIGHTHSPLHF.

The chain couples TRBV27 to TRBJ2-7, with D possibly being TRBD1 (6 bases). The CDR3 spans 11 residues. Germline V lookup: CDR1 MNHEY, CDR2 SMNVEV (reference sequence). V shed 6 bases and J shed 3 bases, with 6 bases lying between them. CDR3 DNA sequence: TGTGCCAGCAGGGACAGCTACGAGCAGTACTTC. It translates to CASRDSYEQYF.

V and J are TRBV7-3 and TRBJ2-3, with TRBD2 matching over 10 bases. Germline loops: CDR1 SGHTA, CDR2 FQGTGA. This CDR3 region has 17 residues. Trimming cost V 5 bases and J 5 bases; bases outside gene matches: 13. CDR3: CASSPLNSGRRKDTQYF. The CDR3 nucleotides read TGTGCCAGCAGCCCCCTGAATAGCGGGAGGAGAAAAGATACGCAGTATTTT.

V and J are TRBV6-5 and TRBJ2-5; either TRBD1 or TRBD2 may fit D (6 bases each). The V gene's germline CDR1 is MNHEY and CDR2 SVGAGI. The CDR3 covers 13 residues. V was shortened by 6 bases and J by 5 bases, with 13 bases between the two germline ends. The CDR3 coding sequence is TGTGCCAGCAGCATGGGGGGCTGGGAGACCCAGTACTTC. This gives the protein CASSMGGWETQYF.

This chain links TRBV5-1 with TRBJ1-1; D is perhaps TRBD1 (6 bases). The V end was cut by 0 bases, the J end by 3 bases, with 21 bases between. This CDR3 region has 18 residues. Per the germline V gene, CDR1 is SGHRS and CDR2 is YFSETQ. The CDR3 region is CASSLAGGSGRADTEAFF. The CDR3 DNA reads TGCGCCAGCAGCTTGGCGGGGGGCAGTGGGAGGGCGGACACTGAAGCTTTCTTT.

In this sample, this clone turned up once. This rearrangement joins TRBV4-1 to TRBJ1-3; D possibly corresponds to TRBD1 (6 bases). Germline CDR1 is MGHRA and CDR2 is YSYEKL. V was pared by 0 bases and J by 2 bases, with 17 bases between. There are 18 residues in the CDR3. Here the CDR3 reads CASSQDPGAGLAGNTIYF. The CDR3 DNA follows: TGCGCCAGCAGCCAAGATCCAGGGGCAGGGCTAGCTGGAAACACCATATATTTT.

The chain is built from TRBV19 and TRBJ2-5; 10 bases agree with TRBD2. The trim removed 2 bases at V and 4 bases at J, leaving 10 bases unmatched. CDR3 length: 17 residues. Germline V gives CDR1 LNHDA, CDR2 SQIVND (reference sequence). This chain's CDR3 is CASSIRGLAGVSETQYF. CDR3 in DNA: TGTGCCAGTAGTATAAGGGGTCTAGCGGGAGTCTCAGAGACCCAGTACTTC.

The chain links TRBV21-1 to TRBJ2-1; the table's D gene call, TRBD1, was not cross checked with the DNA. TRBV21-1 is shown as a pseudogene. The CDR3 contains 17 residues. CDR3 in amino acids: CASSKCHRDRGYNEQFF. The CDR3 DNA reads TGTGCCAGCAGCAAATGCCACCGGGACAGGGGCTACAATGAGCAGTTCTTC.

The chain has TRBV7-9 and TRBJ2-1; D gene unclear. CDR1 is SEHNR and CDR2 is FQNEAQ in the germline V gene (reference sequence). This CDR3 region has 12 residues. The V and J ends lost 3 bases and 10 bases respectively, with 10 bases between them. The CDR3 nucleotides read TGTGCCAGCAGCTTCGGTAGCAGAGAGCAGTTCTTC. This translates into CASSFGSREQFF.

This clone has more than one count but fewer than ten. The V call is TRBV5-6, the J call TRBJ1-2; weak D call: TRBD1 (5 bases). Trimming cost V 0 bases and J 3 bases, with 15 bases left between them. CDR1 is SGHDT, CDR2 YYEEEE, per germline. The CDR3 is 16 residues long. In nucleotides, the CDR3 is TGTGCCAGCAGCTTGGGGCAGGTTGGGACCTACTATGGCTACACCTTC. Translation gives CASSLGQVGTYYGYTF.

The chain links TRBV6-5 to TRBJ2-1, with a weak D call TRBD1 (6 bases). Germline V CDR1 and CDR2: MNHEY, SVGAGI. Deletions cut 7 bases from V and 6 bases from J, with 19 bases between. The CDR3 runs to 15 residues. This CDR3 reads CASTPGHPRINEQFF. The CDR3 bases are TGTGCCAGCACTCCGGGACACCCTCGCATCAATGAGCAGTTCTTC.

This clone was observed a handful of times. V is TRBV6-5 and J is TRBJ1-2; TRBD1 is a possible D gene (5 bases). This CDR3 spans 13 amino acids. Germline V lookup: CDR1 MNHEY, CDR2 SVGAGI. Trimming cost V 6 bases and J 4 bases, with 12 bases left between them. CDR3 coding DNA: TGTGCCAGCAGCCGGGGACCACTCTATGGCTACACCTTC. Protein sequence: CASSRGPLYGYTF.

The rearrangement links TRBV29-1 to TRBJ2-3, with D uncertain. This CDR3 is built from 14 residues. CDR1 is SQVTM, CDR2 ANQGSEA, per germline. Trimming took off 6 bases at V and 0 bases at J, with 13 bases between the two ends. The CDR3 is CSVTGYFSTDTQYF. The CDR3, as DNA: TGCAGCGTGACCGGGTACTTTAGCACAGATACGCAGTATTTT.

J is TRBJ1-1 and V is TRBV18; 7 nucleotides agree with TRBD1. The V gene's germline CDR1 is KGHSH and CDR2 LQKENI. J lost 4 bases, V lost 6 bases, and 26 bases had no gene match. This CDR3 is built from 20 residues. The CDR3 DNA follows: TGTGCCAGCTCCGTCACAGGGGTCTCAGCAACACCAAACGGAGGCACTGAAGCTTTCTTT. It translates to CASSVTGVSATPNGGTEAFF.